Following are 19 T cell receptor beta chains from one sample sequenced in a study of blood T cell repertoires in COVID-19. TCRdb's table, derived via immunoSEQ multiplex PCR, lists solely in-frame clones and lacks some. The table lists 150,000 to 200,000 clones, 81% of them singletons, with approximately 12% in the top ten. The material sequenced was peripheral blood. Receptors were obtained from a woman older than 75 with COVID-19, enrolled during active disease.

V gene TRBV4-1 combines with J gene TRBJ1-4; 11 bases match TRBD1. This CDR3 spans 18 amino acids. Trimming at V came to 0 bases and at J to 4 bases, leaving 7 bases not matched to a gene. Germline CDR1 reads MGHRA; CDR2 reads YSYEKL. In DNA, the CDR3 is TGCGCCAGCAGCCAAGAATGGACAGGGGGCATGGGTAATGAAAAACTGTTTTTT. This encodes CASSQEWTGGMGNEKLFF.

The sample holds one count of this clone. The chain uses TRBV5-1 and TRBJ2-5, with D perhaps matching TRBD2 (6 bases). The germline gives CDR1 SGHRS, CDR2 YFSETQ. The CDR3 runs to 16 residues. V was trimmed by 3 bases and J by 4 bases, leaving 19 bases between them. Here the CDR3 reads CASSWGYREIRETQYF. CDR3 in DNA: TGCGCCAGCAGCTGGGGCTACCGGGAGATCAGAGAGACCCAGTACTTC.

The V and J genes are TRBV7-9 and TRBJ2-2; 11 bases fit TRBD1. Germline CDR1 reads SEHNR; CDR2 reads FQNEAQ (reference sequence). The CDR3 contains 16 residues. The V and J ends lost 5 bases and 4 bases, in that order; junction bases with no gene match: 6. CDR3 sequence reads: CASSDGQGAFTGELFF. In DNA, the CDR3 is TGTGCCAGCAGCGACGGACAGGGGGCATTCACCGGGGAGCTGTTTTTT.

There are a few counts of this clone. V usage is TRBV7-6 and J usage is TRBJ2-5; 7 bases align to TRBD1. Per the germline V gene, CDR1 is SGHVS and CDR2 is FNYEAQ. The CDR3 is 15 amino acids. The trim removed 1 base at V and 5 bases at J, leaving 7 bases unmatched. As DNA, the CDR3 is TGTGCCAGCAGCTTAGTGCAGGGGGTGGTTGAGACCCAGTACTTC. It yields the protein CASSLVQGVVETQYF.

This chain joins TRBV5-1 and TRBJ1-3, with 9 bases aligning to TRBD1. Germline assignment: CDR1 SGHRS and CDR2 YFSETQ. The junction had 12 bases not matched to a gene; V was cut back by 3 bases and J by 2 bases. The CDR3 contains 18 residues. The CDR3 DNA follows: TGCGCCAGCAGCTACGGCCCGTCGGGGACAGGGACTGGAAACACCATATATTTT. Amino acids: CASSYGPSGTGTGNTIYF.

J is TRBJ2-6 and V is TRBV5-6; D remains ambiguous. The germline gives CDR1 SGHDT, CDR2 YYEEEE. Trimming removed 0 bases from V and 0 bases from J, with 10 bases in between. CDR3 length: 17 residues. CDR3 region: CASSLVGWSSGANVLTF. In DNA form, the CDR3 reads TGTGCCAGCAGCTTGGTGGGTTGGAGCTCTGGGGCCAACGTCCTGACTTTC.

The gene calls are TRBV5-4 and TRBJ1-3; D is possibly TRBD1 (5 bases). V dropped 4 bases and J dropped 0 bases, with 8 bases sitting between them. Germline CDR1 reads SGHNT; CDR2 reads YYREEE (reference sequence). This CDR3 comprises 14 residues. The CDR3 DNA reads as TGTGCCAGCAGCCCCAGGGACTCTGGAAACACCATATATTTT. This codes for CASSPRDSGNTIYF.

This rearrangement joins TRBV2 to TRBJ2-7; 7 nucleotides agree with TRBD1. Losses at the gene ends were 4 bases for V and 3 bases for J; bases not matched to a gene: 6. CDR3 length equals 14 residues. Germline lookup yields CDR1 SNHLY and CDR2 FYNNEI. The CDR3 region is CASSGQGGDYEQYF. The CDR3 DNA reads TGTGCCAGCAGTGGACAGGGTGGGGACTACGAGCAGTACTTC.

The CDR3 sequence is CASSLHLWAGSYNSPLHF. The CDR3 DNA is TGTGCCAGTAGTCTCCACCTCTGGGCTGGGTCCTATAATTCACCCCTCCACTTT. V is TRBV19 and J is TRBJ1-6; unclear D gene. V lost 5 bases and J lost 1, with 18 bases in between. This CDR3 has 18 residues. CDR1 and CDR2 (germline): LNHDA, SQIVND (reference sequence).

The CDR3 spells CASSQGTGAYSPLHF. CDR3 coding DNA: TGTGCCAGCAGCCAGGGGACAGGGGCATATTCACCCCTCCACTTT. V and J are TRBV3-1 (or the pseudogene TRBV3-2) and TRBJ1-6, with 10 bases fitting TRBD1. V lost 3 bases to trimming and J lost 8 bases; unmatched junction nucleotides: 4. There are 15 residues in the CDR3. The germline V gene has CDR1 LGHDT and CDR2 YNNKEL (reference sequence).

CDR3 loop: CASRPLAGVSYNEQFF. In DNA, the CDR3 is TGTGCCAGCAGACCTCTGGCGGGAGTCTCCTACAATGAGCAGTTCTTC. V and J are TRBV5-4 and TRBJ2-1; 7 positions agree with TRBD2. V shed 5 bases and J 0 bases; nucleotides not matched to a gene: 8. This CDR3 comprises 16 residues. CDR1 is SGHNT and CDR2 is YYREEE in the germline V gene (reference sequence).

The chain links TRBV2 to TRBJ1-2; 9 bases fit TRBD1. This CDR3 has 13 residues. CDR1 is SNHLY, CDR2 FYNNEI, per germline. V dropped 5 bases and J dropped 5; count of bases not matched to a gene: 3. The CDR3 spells CASSTGGQYGYTF. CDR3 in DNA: TGTGCCAGCAGTACAGGGGGCCAGTATGGCTACACCTTC.

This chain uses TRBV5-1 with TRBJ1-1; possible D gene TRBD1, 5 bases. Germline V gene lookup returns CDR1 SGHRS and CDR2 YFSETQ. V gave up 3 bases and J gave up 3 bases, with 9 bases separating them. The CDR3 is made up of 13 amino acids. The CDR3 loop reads CASSYGGDTEAFF. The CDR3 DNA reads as TGCGCCAGCAGCTACGGGGGGGACACTGAAGCTTTCTTT.

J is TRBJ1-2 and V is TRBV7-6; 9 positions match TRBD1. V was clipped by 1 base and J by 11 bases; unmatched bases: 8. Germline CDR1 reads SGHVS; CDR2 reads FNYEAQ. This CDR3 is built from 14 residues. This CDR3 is CASSLEVRGTGYTF. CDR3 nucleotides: TGTGCCAGCAGCTTAGAGGTTCGGGGGACAGGGTACACCTTC. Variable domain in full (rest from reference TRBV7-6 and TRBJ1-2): GAGVSQSPRYKVTKRGQDVALRCDPISGHVSLYWYRQALGQGPEFLTYFNYEAQQDKSGLPNDRFSAERPEGSISTLTIQRTEQRDSAMYRCASSLEVRGTGYTFGSGTRLTVV.

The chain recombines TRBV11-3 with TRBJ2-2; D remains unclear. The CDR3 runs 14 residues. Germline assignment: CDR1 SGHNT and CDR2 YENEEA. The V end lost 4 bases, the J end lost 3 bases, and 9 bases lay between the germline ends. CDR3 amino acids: CASSSTLYTGELFF. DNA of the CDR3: TGTGCCAGCAGCTCTACTCTTTACACCGGGGAGCTGTTTTTT.

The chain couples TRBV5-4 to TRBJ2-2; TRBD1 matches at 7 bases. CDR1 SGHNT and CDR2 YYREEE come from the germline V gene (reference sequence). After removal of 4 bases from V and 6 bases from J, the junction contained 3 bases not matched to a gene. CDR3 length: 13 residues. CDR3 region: CASSITGAGELFF. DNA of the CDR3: TGTGCCAGCAGCATTACAGGGGCCGGGGAGCTGTTTTTT.

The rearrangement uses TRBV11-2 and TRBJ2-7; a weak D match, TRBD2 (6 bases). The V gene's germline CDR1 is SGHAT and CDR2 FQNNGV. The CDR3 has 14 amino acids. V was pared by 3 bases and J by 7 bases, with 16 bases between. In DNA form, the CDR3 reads TGTGCCAGCAGCTTTAGCACTAGCTTGGGGGAGCAGTACTTC. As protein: CASSFSTSLGEQYF.

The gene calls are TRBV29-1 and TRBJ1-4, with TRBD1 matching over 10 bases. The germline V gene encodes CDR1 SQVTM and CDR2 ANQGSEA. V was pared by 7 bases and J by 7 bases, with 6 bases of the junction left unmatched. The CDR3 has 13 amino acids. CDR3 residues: CSARTGGTEKLFF. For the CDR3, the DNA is TGCAGCGCACGGACAGGGGGAACTGAAAAACTGTTTTTT.

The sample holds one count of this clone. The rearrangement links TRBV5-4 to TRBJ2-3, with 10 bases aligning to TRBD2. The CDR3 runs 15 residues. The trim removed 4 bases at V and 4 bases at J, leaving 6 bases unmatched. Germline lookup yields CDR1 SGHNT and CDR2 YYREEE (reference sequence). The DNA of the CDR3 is TGTGCCAGCAGCCTCTTAGCGGGGGGCCCAGATACGCAGTATTTT. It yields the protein CASSLLAGGPDTQYF.